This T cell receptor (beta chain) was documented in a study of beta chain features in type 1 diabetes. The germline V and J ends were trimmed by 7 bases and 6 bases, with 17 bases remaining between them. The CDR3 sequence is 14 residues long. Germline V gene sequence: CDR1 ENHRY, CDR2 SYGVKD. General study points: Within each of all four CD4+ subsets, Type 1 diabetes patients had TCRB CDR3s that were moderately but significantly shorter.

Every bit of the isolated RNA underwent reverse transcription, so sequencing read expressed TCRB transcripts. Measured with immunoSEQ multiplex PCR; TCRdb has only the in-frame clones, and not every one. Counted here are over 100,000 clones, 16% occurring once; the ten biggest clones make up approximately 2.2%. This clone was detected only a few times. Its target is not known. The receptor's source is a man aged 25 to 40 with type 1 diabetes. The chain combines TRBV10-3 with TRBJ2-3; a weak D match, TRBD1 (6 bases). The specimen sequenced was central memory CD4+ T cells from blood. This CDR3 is CAITKGQSRDTQYF. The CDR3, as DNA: TGTGCCATCACCAAAGGACAGAGCCGGGATACGCAGTATTTT.